Below, one T cell receptor (beta chain) is given with its context. The antigen remains unidentified. The CDR3 runs to 17 residues. Germline CDR1 and CDR2: SGHVS and FNYEAQ. With 2 bases clipped from V and 5 bases from J, the junction kept 13 bases outside the gene matches. The data belong to a study of vaccination and CD4 T cells after COVID-19. About the research overall: The stimulus for the cells was overlapping spike peptides derived from SARS-CoV-2, HCoV-NL63, HCoV-OC43 and HCoV-229E.

Treatment denoted: approximately 10-day PBMC culture with coronavirus spike peptide pools or control peptides (ViraFEST assay). One should note that the unexposed donor's CD4+ T cells were collected before the COVID-19 pandemic (2011-2018). Every well contained around 2 million PBMCs, which were grown with approximately 9 IU/ml IL-2 and around 9.5 ug/ml peptide pools. The medium had half its volume replaced with fresh IL-2 medium on days 3 and 7. Four cold-coronavirus spikes, along with SARS-CoV-2 S/N, were used to probe unexposed-donor CD4+ T cells, cells permitting. Oncomine TCR Beta short-read sequencing was applied to DNA from cultured CD4+ T cells. The source of extracted genomic DNA was cultured CD4+ T cells. MiXCR was run by TCRdb on the PCR reads, yielding one entry per CDR3 protein. The sample holds some 9,100 distinct CDR3 sequences, 35% to 45% seen once.

The gene calls are TRBV7-6 and TRBJ1-1; 8 bases line up with TRBD1. The sample taken for sequencing was CD4+ T cells from blood, cultured in vitro. The sequence was obtained from a human donor in good health. The CDR3 region is CASSLFSAGGESTEAFF. Written as DNA, the CDR3 is TGTGCCAGCAGCTTATTCTCGGCAGGGGGCGAGTCAACTGAAGCTTTCTTT.